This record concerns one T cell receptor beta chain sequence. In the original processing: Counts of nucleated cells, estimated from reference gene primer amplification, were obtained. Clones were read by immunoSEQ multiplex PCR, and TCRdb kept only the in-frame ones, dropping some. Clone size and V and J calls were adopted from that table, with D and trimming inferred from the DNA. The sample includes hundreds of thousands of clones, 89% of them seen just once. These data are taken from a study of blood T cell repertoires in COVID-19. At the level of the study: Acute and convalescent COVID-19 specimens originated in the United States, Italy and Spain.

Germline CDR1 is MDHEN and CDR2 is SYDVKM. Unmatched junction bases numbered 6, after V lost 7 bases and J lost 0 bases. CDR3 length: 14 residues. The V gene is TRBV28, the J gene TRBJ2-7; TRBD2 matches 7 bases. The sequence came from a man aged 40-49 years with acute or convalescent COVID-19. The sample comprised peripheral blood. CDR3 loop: CASTRSGVSYEQYF. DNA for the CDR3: TGTGCCAGCACCAGAAGCGGGGTCTCCTACGAGCAGTACTTC. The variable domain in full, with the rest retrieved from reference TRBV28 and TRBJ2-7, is DVKVTQSSRYLVKRTGEKVFLECVQDMDHENMFWYRQDPGLGLRLIYFSYDVKMKEKGDIPEGYSVSREKKERFSLILESASTNQTSMYLCASTRSGVSYEQYFGPGTRLTVT.